This T cell receptor beta chain was obtained from a study of monozygotic twins with inflammatory bowel disease. Investigators made cDNA in eight separate reactions per sample. TCRdb reanalyzed the 5' RACE reads, giving one entry per CDR3 protein sequence and no DNA. Its listing shows some 330,000 distinct CDR3 sequences. Note on this clonotype: The antigen is undetermined.

This CDR3 is built from 14 residues. Germline CDR1 is ENHRY and CDR2 is SYGVKD. Study-level findings and limits: Among IBD patients, TCRbeta diversity (inverse Simpson) was lower than in healthy co-twins. A distinction between different T cell subtypes was not possible.

This chain connects TRBV10-3 to TRBJ2-7; TCRdb names TRBD1, which stays unverified in the absence of DNA. The receptor was isolated from a human donor with ulcerative colitis or Crohn's disease, or a healthy co-twin of an affected twin (not recorded which). Sequenced: blood. The CDR3: CAIGIPGQGREQYF.